The entry that follows covers one TCR beta chain sequence. Antigen specificity is unknown. The sample belongs to a study of OX40 agonist ivuxolimab in advanced cancers. Looking at the study overall: Patients received the agonistic anti-OX40 (CD134) antibody ivuxolimab. Study findings and constraints: The mean number of expanded clones was higher in CD8+ T cells than in CD4+. The investigators did not determine what antigen specificity the expanded peripheral T cells had. Clonal expansion from baseline to week 6 occurred in both CD4+ and CD8+ T cells.

V shed 4 bases, J shed 4 bases, and the junction held 6 bases outside the gene matches. The CDR3 totals 15 residues. Germline loops: CDR1 SGHDN, CDR2 FVKESK. Profiling relied on immunoSEQ multiplex PCR, and the TCRdb table lists in-frame clones only, not all of them. The sample includes around 60,000 clones, about nine tenths of them seen just once. Sequenced here: CD4+ or CD8+ T cells sorted from blood, sampled in a trial of the OX40 agonist ivuxolimab. This TCR was sampled from an adult with an advanced solid tumor such as melanoma, head and neck, liver or kidney cancer. The gene calls are TRBV14 and TRBJ2-1, with 8 bases fitting TRBD2. CDR3 residues: CASSRTSGRYNEQFF. The CDR3 region has the DNA TGTGCCAGCAGCCGTACTAGCGGACGTTACAATGAGCAGTTCTTC.